This entry concerns a single TCR beta chain. No antigen is known for it. PCR primers comprised 60 Vbeta and 13 Jbeta primers. Sequencing was performed with immunoSEQ multiplex PCR; in TCRdb, only in-frame clones are kept and a portion is missing. Of 95,000 to 100,000 clones listed, approximately 85% were seen once; the top ten hold under 5%. The source of the sample is a study of cytomegalovirus exposure and HLA in healthy donors. Study outcomes and limitations: Likely technical artifact: a cluster of highly shared sequence variants. The classifier, whose performance was assessed in both the original and validation cohorts, reportedly diagnosed cytomegalovirus status with high specificity and sensitivity. Researchers counted roughly 150 TCR beta chains as cytomegalovirus-associated. By a later analysis, the bulk of CMV-associated TCR beta chains appeared HLA-restricted.

The V segment lost 4 bases and the J segment 4 bases; nucleotides outside the gene matches: 11. Germline CDR1 and CDR2: ENHRY and SYGVKD. The CDR3 extends over 16 amino acids. This chain joins TRBV10-3 and TRBJ2-3; 7 bases match TRBD1. Sample: PBMCs. This clonotype was obtained from a man in his thirties or forties in good health and CMV-seronegative. CDR3 nucleotide sequence: TGTGCCATCAGTGCCTCGACAGGGAAGGACCCAGATACGCAGTATTTT. This codes for CAISASTGKDPDTQYF.